This T cell receptor beta chain was recovered during a study of blood T cell repertoires in COVID-19. V was shortened by 1 base and J by 3 bases, with 10 bases between the two germline ends. CDR1 is SGHTA and CDR2 is FQGNSA in the germline V gene. The CDR3 loop spans 14 amino acids. Using immunoSEQ multiplex PCR, the repertoire was profiled, and TCRdb retains in-frame clones only, with some absent. The sample records hundreds of thousands of clones, under 90% being singletons. The chain carries TRBV7-2 and TRBJ2-7; TRBD2 might be the D (5 bases). Sequencing was performed on PBMCs or T cells enriched from blood (not recorded which). The sequence was obtained from a man in his sixties who had recovered from COVID-19. The CDR3 loop reads CASSLVSSGYEQYF. As DNA, the CDR3 is TGTGCCAGCAGCTTAGTGTCCAGCGGCTACGAGCAGTACTTC.